These 26 T cell receptor beta chains were sequenced from one sample in a study of cytomegalovirus exposure and HLA in healthy donors. 13 Jbeta primers and 60 Vbeta primers were used for the PCR. Sequenced by immunoSEQ multiplex PCR; TCRdb stores in-frame clones only, minus some. Of some 150,000 clones listed, roughly 73% are singletons. The material sequenced was PBMCs. The receptor set was obtained from a male donor in good health and CMV-seronegative.

The chain uses TRBV18 and TRBJ1-5; possible D gene TRBD1, 6 bases. Trimming left V 2 bases short and J 4 bases short, with 12 bases between. Germline lookup yields CDR1 KGHSH and CDR2 LQKENI. The CDR3 sequence is 15 residues long. The CDR3 reads CASSPAGALNQPQHF. The CDR3, as DNA: TGTGCCAGCTCACCAGCAGGGGCCCTAAATCAGCCCCAGCATTTT.

The V and J genes are TRBV5-6 and TRBJ1-5, with D possibly being TRBD1 (6 bases). Trimming took 0 bases from V and 4 from J, leaving 8 bases between them. Germline V gives CDR1 SGHDT, CDR2 YYEEEE. This CDR3 contains 14 residues. CDR3 sequence (DNA): TGTGCCAGCAGCTTGGATAGGGGGAATCAGCCCCAGCATTTT. It encodes CASSLDRGNQPQHF.

The rearrangement uses TRBV13 and TRBJ2-7, with 8 bases aligning to TRBD1. V trimming: 3 bases; J trimming: 3 bases; junction bases outside the gene matches: 1. Per germline, CDR1 PRHDT and CDR2 FYEKMQ (reference sequence). This CDR3 spans 13 amino acids. The CDR3 coding sequence is TGTGCCAGCAGCTTCGACAGGGGCTACGAGCAGTACTTC. The encoded protein is CASSFDRGYEQYF. Full variable domain (missing parts from reference TRBV13 and TRBJ2-7): AAGVIQSPRHLIKEKRETATLKCYPIPRHDTVYWYQQGPGQDPQFLISFYEKMQSDKGSIPDRFSAQQFSDYHSELNMSSLELGDSALYFCASSFDRGYEQYFGPGTRLTVT.

This sequence joins TRBV7-6 and TRBJ1-2; a weak D match, TRBD1 (6 bases). Trimming left V 3 bases short and J 7 bases short, with 15 bases between. Germline V gene data show CDR1 as SGHVS and CDR2 as FNYEAQ. The CDR3 totals 14 residues. CDR3: CASSFTGPIGGYTF. CDR3 sequence (DNA): TGTGCCAGCAGCTTTACAGGGCCTATCGGTGGCTACACCTTC.

The V call is TRBV18, the J call TRBJ1-1; D gene unclear. Germline assignment: CDR1 KGHSH and CDR2 LQKENI. The CDR3 covers 18 residues. V lost 3 bases and J 4 bases, leaving 24 bases between the germline ends. CDR3 sequence reads: CASSPSERVLLKGTEAFF. In nucleotides, the CDR3 is TGTGCCAGCTCACCCTCGGAGAGGGTTTTGTTAAAGGGCACTGAAGCTTTCTTT.

The rearrangement links TRBV30 to TRBJ1-2, with TRBD1 matching over 7 bases. Germline CDR1 GTSNPN, CDR2 SVGIG (reference sequence). The CDR3 loop spans 15 amino acids. Trimming removed 1 base from V and 1 base from J; junction bases left unmatched: 6. CDR3 bases: TGTGCCTGGAGTGCCCGACAGGGCTTTAACTATGGCTACACCTTC. Residues: CAWSARQGFNYGYTF. The complete variable domain, with remaining parts taken from reference TRBV30 and TRBJ1-2, reads SQTIHQWPATLVQPVGSPLSLECTVEGTSNPNLYWYRQAAGRGLQLLFYSVGIGQISSEVPQNLSASRPQDRQFILSSKKLLLSDSGFYLCAWSARQGFNYGYTFGSGTRLTVV.

This chain uses TRBV6-5 with TRBJ2-1, with TRBD2 identical over 9 bases. Germline CDR1 MNHEY, CDR2 SVGAGI. CDR3 length equals 15 residues. The V segment lost 5 bases and the J segment 4 bases; nucleotides outside the gene matches: 6. The CDR3 region is CASSPGLAHYNEQFF. In DNA, the CDR3 is TGTGCCAGCAGTCCTGGACTAGCGCATTACAATGAGCAGTTCTTC.

As concerns this clone: The junction shows a germline mismatch at one end, possibly a read error. The chain combines TRBV27 with TRBJ2-7, with D possibly being TRBD2 (5 bases). This CDR3 region has 14 residues. Germline V gene sequence: CDR1 MNHEY, CDR2 SMNVEV (reference sequence). CDR3 loop: CASSLAGPMNEQHF. The CDR3 coding sequence is TGTGCCAGCAGTTTGGCGGGCCCTATGAACGAGCAGCACTTC.

The table lists this clone with a few counts. The rearrangement uses TRBV6-1 and TRBJ1-3; a weak D match, TRBD1 (6 bases). The CDR3 is 13 amino acids. Germline V gene lookup returns CDR1 MNHNS and CDR2 SASEGT. V lost 5 bases and J lost 4, with 9 bases in between. The CDR3 protein is CASSPGQGNTIYF. DNA of the CDR3: TGTGCCAGCAGTCCAGGACAGGGAAACACCATATATTTT.

The count of this clone is one. This chain connects TRBV30 to TRBJ1-1; D possibly corresponds to TRBD1 (6 bases). Looked up from germline, CDR1 is GTSNPN and CDR2 is SVGIG (reference sequence). This CDR3 spans 13 amino acids. Trimming took off 5 bases at V and 4 bases at J, with 14 bases between the two ends. The DNA of the CDR3 is TGTGCCTGGGACCGCAGGGGCGGCACTGAAGCTTTCTTT. Its protein product is CAWDRRGGTEAFF.

This sequence joins TRBV6-1 and TRBJ1-3; D gene uncertain. V shed 1 base and J shed 1 base, with 14 bases lying between them. The CDR3 loop spans 17 amino acids. Germline V gene data show CDR1 as MNHNS and CDR2 as SASEGT. The CDR3 sequence: CASSEVHPSQSGNTIYF. CDR3 bases: TGTGCCAGCAGTGAAGTCCATCCCTCCCAGTCTGGAAACACCATATATTTT.

This clone was seen only a few times. J is TRBJ2-5 and V is TRBV5-4, with a tentative D call TRBD1 (6 bases). In germline, CDR1 is SGHNT, CDR2 YYREEE (reference sequence). The CDR3 consists of 14 residues. Trimming removed 0 bases from V and 3 bases from J, with 9 bases in between. In DNA form, the CDR3 reads TGTGCCAGCAGCTTGGCCAAGGGGGAAGAGACCCAGTACTTC. Protein sequence: CASSLAKGEETQYF.

The V call is TRBV29-1, the J call TRBJ2-5; the match to TRBD1 covers 7 bases. From germline, CDR1 is SQVTM and CDR2 ANQGSEA. The CDR3 is made up of 13 amino acids. V dropped 6 bases and J dropped 1; count of bases not matched to a gene: 5. The CDR3 sequence is CSVTGTVQETQYF. The CDR3 nucleotides are TGCAGCGTGACCGGGACAGTCCAAGAGACCCAGTACTTC.

V is TRBV2 and J is TRBJ1-3; 8 bases map to TRBD1. Germline CDR1 reads SNHLY; CDR2 reads FYNNEI. With 4 bases clipped from V and 2 bases from J, the junction kept 7 bases outside the gene matches. The CDR3 is 16 residues long. CDR3 in DNA: TGTGCCAGCAGTGTTGAGGCAGGGGGCGCTGGAAACACCATATATTTT. Protein: CASSVEAGGAGNTIYF.

This chain joins TRBV4-3 and TRBJ2-2; D not resolved. Trimming took 0 bases from V and 6 from J, leaving 14 bases between them. Germline values: CDR1 LGHNA, CDR2 YSLEER. The CDR3 extends over 16 amino acids. Written as DNA, the CDR3 is TGCGCCAGCAGCCAAGATTCGCCAGGCGACGCCGGGGAGCTGTTTTTT. As protein: CASSQDSPGDAGELFF.

The chain has TRBV10-3 and TRBJ2-2; D call uncertain. Between the trimmed V and J ends, which lost 4 bases and 0 bases, there was a span of 9 bases. Germline V lookup: CDR1 ENHRY, CDR2 SYGVKD. The CDR3 is made up of 15 amino acids. The CDR3 protein is CAISVSTPNTGELFF. The CDR3 DNA follows: TGTGCCATCAGTGTTTCGACACCGAACACCGGGGAGCTGTTTTTT.

Concerning this clone: The sample contains more than one DNA sequence encoding this CDR3. V and J are TRBV6-5 and TRBJ1-1; D gene unclear. CDR1 is MNHEY and CDR2 is SVGAGI in the germline V gene. This CDR3 spans 15 amino acids. Trimming took 0 bases from V and 2 from J, leaving 10 bases between them. CDR3 amino acids: CASSYSSGLNTEAFF. CDR3 DNA sequence: TGTGCCAGCAGTTACTCTTCAGGTTTAAACACTGAAGCTTTCTTT.

The chain joins TRBV9 to TRBJ1-2, with D possibly matching TRBD1 (5 bases). The germline V and J ends were trimmed by 3 bases and 1 base, with 10 bases remaining between them. Germline V gene data show CDR1 as SGDLS and CDR2 as YYNGEE. The CDR3 has 14 amino acids. The DNA for the CDR3 is TGTGCCAGCAGCGCCTCGACAGATAACTATGGCTACACCTTC. The encoded protein is CASSASTDNYGYTF.

Turning to this clone: The junction departs from the called germline gene at one end, perhaps through a read error. Other DNA sequences in this specimen translate into the identical CDR3. The chain has TRBV29-1 and TRBJ2-7; possibly TRBD1 for D (6 bases). The CDR3 runs 13 residues. Per the germline V gene, CDR1 is SQVTM and CDR2 is ANQGSEA. The CDR3 here is CSVGSGEHGEQYF. The DNA of the CDR3 is TGCAGCGTTGGCTCAGGGGAGCACGGCGAGCAGTATTTC.

V and J are TRBV6-1 and TRBJ1-2, with D tentatively TRBD1 (6 bases). The germline V gene encodes CDR1 MNHNS and CDR2 SASEGT. V was shortened by 0 bases and J by 3 bases, with 11 bases between the two germline ends. The CDR3 has 15 amino acids. The CDR3 DNA is TGTGCCAGCAGTGAAGCGGATAACAGGGACTATGGCTACACCTTC. Amino acids: CASSEADNRDYGYTF.

The gene calls are TRBV4-3 and TRBJ2-2, with TRBD1 matching over 7 bases. Trimming at V came to 4 bases and at J to 5 bases, leaving 4 bases not matched to a gene. The CDR3 loop spans 14 amino acids. From germline, CDR1 is LGHNA and CDR2 YSLEER. CDR3 sequence reads: CASSPGTVTGELFF. The DNA for the CDR3 is TGCGCCAGCAGCCCAGGGACAGTTACCGGGGAGCTGTTTTTT.

This chain links TRBV5-1 with TRBJ1-3; no firm D call. CDR1 is SGHRS and CDR2 is YFSETQ in the germline V gene. V dropped 0 bases and J dropped 2 bases, with 6 bases sitting between them. The CDR3 loop spans 14 amino acids. CDR3 DNA sequence: TGCGCCAGCAGCTTGGTGGGCCCTGGAAACACCATATATTTT. Amino acids: CASSLVGPGNTIYF.

This chain connects TRBV19 to TRBJ1-1; 8 bases line up with TRBD1. CDR1 LNHDA and CDR2 SQIVND come from the germline V gene (reference sequence). The V and J ends lost 1 base and 3 bases, in that order; junction bases with no gene match: 4. This CDR3 region has 15 residues. The CDR3 sequence is CASSIGQGAHTEAFF. The CDR3 region has the DNA TGTGCCAGTAGTATAGGGCAGGGGGCGCACACTGAAGCTTTCTTT.

This clone has just one count. The chain is built from TRBV4-1 and TRBJ1-2; possible D gene TRBD1, 6 bases. The V gene's germline CDR1 is MGHRA and CDR2 YSYEKL. V gave up 0 bases and J gave up 0 bases, with 14 bases separating them. This CDR3 comprises 17 residues. The CDR3 DNA is TGCGCCAGCAGCCAAGACCCAGGGGTGGGAGCTAACTATGGCTACACCTTC. Its protein product is CASSQDPGVGANYGYTF.

The chain joins TRBV7-2 to TRBJ2-5; D gene unclear. CDR1 SGHTA and CDR2 FQGNSA come from the germline V gene. CDR3 length equals 15 residues. Trimming cost V 2 bases and J 1 base, with 11 bases left between them. CDR3 sequence: CASSLRRGFQETQYF. CDR3 DNA: TGTGCCAGCAGCTTAAGGCGAGGCTTCCAAGAGACCCAGTACTTC.

The J gene is TRBJ1-2, the V gene TRBV29-1; 10 bases are shared with TRBD1. The CDR3 contains 14 residues. CDR1 SQVTM and CDR2 ANQGSEA come from the germline V gene. V shed 7 bases, J shed 4 bases, and the junction held 9 bases outside the gene matches. CDR3 residues: CSAQRGQGGYGYTF. In DNA, the CDR3 is TGCAGCGCACAACGCGGACAGGGGGGCTATGGCTACACCTTC.